The T cell receptor (beta chain) under discussion was sequenced for a study of PD-L1 blockade in urothelial cancer. Study details: Male patients with bladder-origin urothelial cancer numbered twenty-five of 29.

This CDR3 region has 19 residues. Trimming at V came to 6 bases and at J to 4 bases, leaving 19 bases not matched to a gene. The germline V gene encodes CDR1 MNHEY and CDR2 SMNVEV (reference sequence). The protocol was immunoSEQ multiplex PCR, while the TCRdb copy is restricted to in-frame clones and leaves out a portion. The sample contains about 90,000 clones, 83% of which appear only once. This clone was picked up a small number of times. Noted time point: peripheral blood 6 weeks after treatment start. Here the sequenced sample was PBMCs, taken around atezolizumab (anti-PD-L1) treatment. The chain combines TRBV27 with TRBJ2-3, with TRBD2 matching over 10 bases. The TCR comes from a man aged 70-80 years with urothelial cancer. CDR3 DNA: TGTGCCAGCAGCCTAAATAGGCCCACTAGCGGGGAAAGGGCAGATACGCAGTATTTT. Its protein is CASSLNRPTSGERADTQYF.